The 30 T cell receptor beta chains listed next were all sequenced from one sample in a study of T cells expressing NK-cell markers. TCRdb re-called the 5' RACE reads; every CDR3 protein appears as one record, without DNA. This sample's table has fewer than 40,000 distinct CDR3 sequences. Sequencing was carried out using blood T cells: a sorted CD56 or NKG2C T cell subset, CD4+ or CD8+ T cells, or bulk PBMC T cells (not recorded which). The receptors here all came from a woman between 18 and 70 years old in good health.

The chain carries TRBV7-6 and TRBJ2-3; the TCRdb call, TRBD2, lacks DNA for checking. The CDR3 totals 16 residues. Germline loops: CDR1 SGHVS, CDR2 FNYEAQ. This CDR3 reads CASSYSGGPGTDTQYF. The full variable domain, in which reference TRBV7-6 and TRBJ2-3 provide the parts outside the CDR3, is GAGVSQSPRYKVTKRGQDVALRCDPISGHVSLYWYRQALGQGPEFLTYFNYEAQQDKSGLPNDRFSAERPEGSISTLTIQRTEQRDSAMYRCASSYSGGPGTDTQYFGPGTRLTVL.

The chain combines TRBV14 with TRBJ2-7. CDR1 and CDR2 (germline): SGHDN, FVKESK. The CDR3 length is 14 residues. The CDR3 reads CASSQERGPYEQYF.

This chain joins TRBV7-9 and TRBJ2-7; TCRdb designates TRBD2, a call that cannot be tested without DNA. CDR3 length: 14 amino acids. Germline values: CDR1 SEHNR, CDR2 FQNEAQ (reference sequence). The CDR3 protein is CASSDTGPHYEQYF.

J is TRBJ1-5 and V is TRBV7-9; the D gene TCRdb calls, TRBD1, cannot be checked with no DNA. The germline V gene encodes CDR1 SEHNR and CDR2 FQNEAQ (reference sequence). There are 12 residues in the CDR3. CDR3 sequence reads: CASSYGAGAQHF. The full variable domain, completed using reference TRBV7-9 and TRBJ1-5, is DTGVSQNPRHKITKRGQNVTFRCDPISEHNRLYWYRQTLGQGPEFLTYFQNEAQLEKSRLLSDRFSAERPKGSFSTLEIQRTEQGDSAMYLCASSYGAGAQHFGDGTRLSIL.

The CDR3 sequence: CASSQGEPWQGYGYTF. V is TRBV4-1 and J is TRBJ1-2; TCRdb returns TRBD1, unconfirmable since there is no DNA. CDR1 and CDR2 from the germline V gene are MGHRA and YSYEKL. CDR3 length: 16 residues.

This sequence joins TRBV28 and TRBJ2-7. Looked up from germline, CDR1 is MDHEN and CDR2 is SYDVKM. The CDR3 has 15 amino acids. This CDR3 is CASSKPNRAPYEQYF.

V usage is TRBV10-2 and J usage is TRBJ2-7; lacking DNA, the TRBD1 call made by TCRdb goes unchecked. The V gene's germline CDR1 is WSHSY and CDR2 SAAADI. The CDR3 loop spans 13 amino acids. The CDR3 is CASGTGTGFEQYF.

The chain is built from TRBV7-9 and TRBJ1-5; TCRdb reports TRBD1, a call that lacks DNA to check it against. The CDR3 is made up of 14 amino acids. Germline lookup yields CDR1 SEHNR and CDR2 FQNEAQ (reference sequence). CDR3 sequence: CASSSGQGNQPQHF.

The chain couples TRBV12-3 or TRBV12-4 to TRBJ1-5. The CDR3 is made up of 15 amino acids. The CDR3 reads CASTQGPPFNQPQHF.

The CDR3 protein is CASSLSSGGIINQPQHF. The V gene is TRBV27, the J gene TRBJ1-5; the TCRdb D gene call, TRBD1, has no DNA to confirm it. The CDR3 contains 17 residues. Germline assignment: CDR1 MNHEY and CDR2 SMNVEV (reference sequence).

The chain recombines TRBV7-6 with TRBJ2-5. The CDR3 has 15 amino acids. Germline values: CDR1 SGHVS, CDR2 FNYEAQ. CDR3 amino acids: CASSLALEAQETQYF. Variable domain in full (rest from reference TRBV7-6 and TRBJ2-5): GAGVSQSPRYKVTKRGQDVALRCDPISGHVSLYWYRQALGQGPEFLTYFNYEAQQDKSGLPNDRFSAERPEGSISTLTIQRTEQRDSAMYRCASSLALEAQETQYFGPGTRLLVL.

The chain recombines TRBV14 with TRBJ2-7; checking the TCRdb D call of TRBD1 is not possible without DNA. Looked up from germline, CDR1 is SGHDN and CDR2 is FVKESK. This CDR3 comprises 16 residues. The chain's CDR3 is CASSPLVADPIYEQYF.

The gene calls are TRBV11-1 and TRBJ1-3. The CDR3 runs to 19 residues. Germline lookup yields CDR1 SGHAT and CDR2 FQDESV (reference sequence). CDR3 region: CASSSRDYKKPISGNTIYF.

The J gene is TRBJ2-1, the V gene TRBV20-1; TCRdb selects TRBD2, and the lack of DNA leaves this call unchecked. The CDR3 extends over 14 amino acids. The germline V gene encodes CDR1 DFQATT and CDR2 SNEGSKA (reference sequence). The CDR3 spells CSASRTSEYNEQFF.

This chain joins TRBV3-1 and TRBJ2-2; TCRdb designates TRBD1, a call that cannot be tested without DNA. The CDR3 length is 19 residues. Germline V CDR1 and CDR2: LGHDT, YNNKEL (reference sequence). The CDR3 here is CASSPVPPLAGRYTGELFF.

V and J are TRBV5-5 and TRBJ1-2; TCRdb indicates TRBD1, and absent DNA this call remains unverified. This CDR3 is built from 15 residues. Germline V CDR1 and CDR2: SGHKS, YYEKEE (reference sequence). CDR3 amino acids: CASSPGAVPNYGYTF.

The rearrangement joins TRBV2 to TRBJ2-7; the TCRdb call, TRBD1, lacks DNA for checking. CDR1 SNHLY and CDR2 FYNNEI come from the germline V gene. CDR3 length: 16 residues. The CDR3: CASSEPWTGRSYEQYF. The variable domain in full, with the rest retrieved from reference TRBV2 and TRBJ2-7, is EPEVTQTPSHQVTQMGQEVILRCVPISNHLYFYWYRQILGQKVEFLVSFYNNEISEKSEIFDDQFSVERPDGSNFTLKIRSTKLEDSAMYFCASSEPWTGRSYEQYFGPGTRLTVT.

The genes are TRBV20-1 and TRBJ2-2; checking the TCRdb D call of TRBD2 is not possible without DNA. Germline CDR1 reads DFQATT; CDR2 reads SNEGSKA (reference sequence). The CDR3 sequence is 16 residues long. CDR3 residues: CSARDPSREETGELFF.

This chain uses TRBV4-1 with TRBJ1-3. CDR1 and CDR2 (germline): MGHRA, YSYEKL. CDR3 length equals 18 residues. CDR3 in amino acids: CASSQESGWSENLFTIYF.

The chain employs TRBV27 and TRBJ2-2; the TCRdb call, TRBD1, lacks DNA for checking. The CDR3 runs 15 residues. The V gene's germline CDR1 is MNHEY and CDR2 SMNVEV (reference sequence). This CDR3 reads CASSTGTPPAGELFF.

The chain joins TRBV4-1 to TRBJ2-1; no DNA is available, so the TRBD2 call from TCRdb remains unchecked. Germline CDR1 is MGHRA and CDR2 is YSYEKL. CDR3 size: 17 residues. The CDR3 loop is CASSRSAPAGGRNEQFF.

This chain uses TRBV12-3 or TRBV12-4 with TRBJ2-1. The CDR3 length is 16 residues. The chain's CDR3 is CASSSLDSSIYNEQFF.

The V and J genes are TRBV7-8 and TRBJ1-1; TCRdb returns TRBD1, unconfirmable since there is no DNA. Germline assignment: CDR1 SGHVS and CDR2 FQNEAQ. There are 15 residues in the CDR3. The CDR3 loop is CASRATGGPNTEAFF. The full variable domain, rest sourced from reference TRBV7-8 and TRBJ1-1, is GAGVSQSPRYKVAKRGQDVALRCDPISGHVSLFWYQQALGQGPEFLTYFQNEAQLDKSGLPSDRFFAERPEGSVSTLKIQRTQQEDSAVYLCASRATGGPNTEAFFGQGTRLTVV.

This sequence joins TRBV20-1 and TRBJ1-1; TCRdb's D gene call, TRBD1, goes unchecked for lack of DNA. The V gene's germline CDR1 is DFQATT and CDR2 SNEGSKA (reference sequence). The CDR3 runs 13 residues. CDR3 sequence reads: CSARDRGTTEAFF.

The V call is TRBV7-3, the J call TRBJ1-1; TCRdb reports TRBD1, a call that lacks DNA to check it against. This CDR3 is 16 amino acids long. Germline V gene lookup returns CDR1 SGHTA and CDR2 FQGTGA. CDR3 sequence: CASSLTEWGQHTEAFF.

The CDR3 is CASSLDSSQYQPQHF. The V call is TRBV27, the J call TRBJ1-5; there is no DNA to check the TCRdb D call of TRBD1. Germline V lookup: CDR1 MNHEY, CDR2 SMNVEV (reference sequence). CDR3 length: 15 residues.

The J gene is TRBJ1-5, the V gene TRBV19; TCRdb picks TRBD1, but there is no DNA to check that call. This CDR3 is built from 12 residues. Germline CDR1 LNHDA, CDR2 SQIVND (reference sequence). The CDR3 sequence is CASSRARQPQHF.

The rearrangement uses TRBV7-6 and TRBJ2-1; absent DNA, TCRdb's TRBD2 call cannot be checked. CDR3 length equals 19 residues. Germline V lookup: CDR1 SGHVS, CDR2 FNYEAQ. The CDR3 sequence: CASSLEIADVPGPPDEQFF. Full variable domain (remainder filled in from reference TRBV7-6 and TRBJ2-1): GAGVSQSPRYKVTKRGQDVALRCDPISGHVSLYWYRQALGQGPEFLTYFNYEAQQDKSGLPNDRFSAERPEGSISTLTIQRTEQRDSAMYRCASSLEIADVPGPPDEQFFGPGTRLTVL.

The chain couples TRBV29-1 to TRBJ2-3; the TCRdb D gene call, TRBD2, has no DNA to confirm it. The CDR3 length is 15 residues. CDR1 and CDR2 from the germline V gene are SQVTM and ANQGSEA. The CDR3 reads CSVDAGGGPTDTQYF.

The rearrangement uses TRBV16 and TRBJ2-7; TCRdb designates TRBD1, a call that cannot be tested without DNA. Germline CDR1 and CDR2: KGHSY and FQNENV. The CDR3 spans 13 residues. CDR3 loop: CASSLSGGGEQYF.